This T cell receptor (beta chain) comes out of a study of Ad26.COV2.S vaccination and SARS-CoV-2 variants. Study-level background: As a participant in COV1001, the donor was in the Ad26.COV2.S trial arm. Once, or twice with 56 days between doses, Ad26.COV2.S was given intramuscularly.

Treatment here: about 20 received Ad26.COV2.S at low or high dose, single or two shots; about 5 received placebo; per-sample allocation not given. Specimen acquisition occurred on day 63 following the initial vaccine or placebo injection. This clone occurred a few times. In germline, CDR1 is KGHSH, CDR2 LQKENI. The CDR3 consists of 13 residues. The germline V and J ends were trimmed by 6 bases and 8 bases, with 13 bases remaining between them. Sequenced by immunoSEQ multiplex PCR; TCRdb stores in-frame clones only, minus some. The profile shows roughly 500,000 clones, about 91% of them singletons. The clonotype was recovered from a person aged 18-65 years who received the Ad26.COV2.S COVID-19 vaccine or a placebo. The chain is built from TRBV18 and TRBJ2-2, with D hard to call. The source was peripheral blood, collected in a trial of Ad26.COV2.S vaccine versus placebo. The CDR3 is CASSQTTQGELFF. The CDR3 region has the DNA TGTGCCAGCTCCCAAACCACGCAGGGGGAGCTGTTTTTT. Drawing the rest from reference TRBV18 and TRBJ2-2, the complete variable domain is NAGVMQNPRHLVRRRGQEARLRCSPMKGHSHVYWYRQLPEEGLKFMVYLQKENIIDESGMPKERFSAEFPKEGPSILRIQQVVRGDSAAYFCASSQTTQGELFFGEGSRLTVL.